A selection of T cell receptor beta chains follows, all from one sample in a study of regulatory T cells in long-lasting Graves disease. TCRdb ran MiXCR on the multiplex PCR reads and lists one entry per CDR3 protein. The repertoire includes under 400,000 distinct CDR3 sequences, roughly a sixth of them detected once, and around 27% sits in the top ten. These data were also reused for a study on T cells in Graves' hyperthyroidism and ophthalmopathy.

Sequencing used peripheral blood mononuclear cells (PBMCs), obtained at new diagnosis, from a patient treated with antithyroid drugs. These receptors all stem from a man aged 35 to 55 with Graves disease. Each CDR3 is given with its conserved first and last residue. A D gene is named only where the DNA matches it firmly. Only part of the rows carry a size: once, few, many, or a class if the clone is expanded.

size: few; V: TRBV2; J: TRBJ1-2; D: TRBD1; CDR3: CASKPDRGFNYGYTF; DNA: TGTGCCAGCAAACCAGACAGGGGGTTTAACTATGGCTACACCTTC
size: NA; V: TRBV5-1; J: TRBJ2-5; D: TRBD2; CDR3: CASSLASGGQETQYF; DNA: TGTGCCAGCAGCTTGGCTAGCGGGGGACAAGAGACCCAGTACTTC
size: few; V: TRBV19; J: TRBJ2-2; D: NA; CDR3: CASSSFHSGELFF; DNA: TGTGCCAGTAGTTCTTTTCACAGCGGGGAGCTGTTTTTT
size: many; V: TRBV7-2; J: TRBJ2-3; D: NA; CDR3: CASSSFSGTDTQYF; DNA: TGTGCCAGCAGCTCCTTTTCCGGCACAGATACGCAGTATTTT
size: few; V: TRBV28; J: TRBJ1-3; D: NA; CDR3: CASSLAGFSSGNTIYF; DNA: TGTGCCAGCAGTTTAGCTGGATTTAGCTCTGGAAACACCATATATTTT
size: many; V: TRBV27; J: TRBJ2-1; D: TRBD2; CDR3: CASSAPGLAAYNEQFF; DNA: TGTGCCAGCAGTGCACCGGGACTAGCGGCATACAATGAGCAGTTCTTC
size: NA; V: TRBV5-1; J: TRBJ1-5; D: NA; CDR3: CASSLEGGNQPQHF; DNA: TGCGCCAGCAGCTTAGAGGGGGGCAATCAGCCCCAGCATTTT
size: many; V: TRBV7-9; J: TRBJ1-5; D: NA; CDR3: CASSPDSGQPQHF; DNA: TGTGCCAGCAGCCCAGATAGCGGGCAGCCCCAGCATTTT
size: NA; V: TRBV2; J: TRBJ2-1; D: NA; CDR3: CASSDNRGGNEQFF; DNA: TGTGCCAGCAGTGACAATAGGGGTGGCAATGAGCAGTTCTTC
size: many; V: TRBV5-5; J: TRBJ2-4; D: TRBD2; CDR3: CASSPTGTSGVNIQYF; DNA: TGTGCCAGCAGCCCCACCGGGACTAGCGGAGTAAACATTCAGTACTTC
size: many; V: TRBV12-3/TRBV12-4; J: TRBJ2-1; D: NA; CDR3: CASSPGGRASEQFF; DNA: TGTGCCAGCAGCCCGGGGGGCAGGGCCTCTGAGCAGTTCTTC
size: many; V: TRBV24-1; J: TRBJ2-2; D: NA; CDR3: CATRGPSGNTGELFF; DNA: TGTGCCACCAGAGGTCCTTCGGGGAACACCGGGGAGCTGTTTTTT
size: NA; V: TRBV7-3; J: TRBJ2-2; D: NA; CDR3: CASSLQGPNTGELFF; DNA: TGTGCCAGCAGCTTACAAGGGCCAAACACCGGGGAGCTGTTTTTT
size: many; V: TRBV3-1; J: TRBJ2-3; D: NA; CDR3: CASQWSQADTQYF; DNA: TGTGCCAGCCAATGGTCGCAGGCAGATACGCAGTATTTT
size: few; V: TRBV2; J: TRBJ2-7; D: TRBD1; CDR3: CASSEARQGPYEQYF; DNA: TGTGCCAGCAGTGAAGCAAGACAGGGACCCTACGAGCAGTACTTC